This T cell receptor beta chain was captured by sequencing in a study of blood T cells in healthy people across ages. Study results and caveats: The recorded TCR beta diversity per million T cells decreased in a roughly linear manner with age. Both higher diversity and more naive CD4+ cells marked long-lived donors when set against aged donors.

CDR3 size: 14 residues. The germline V gene encodes CDR1 SGHRS and CDR2 YFSETQ. V was shortened by 2 bases and J by 6 bases, with 11 bases between the two germline ends. It was with a sample-barcoded 5' primer and a J-beta primer mix that a second PCR of roughly 7 to 12 cycles was run. TCRdb called the 5' RACE reads again in MiXCR, with one record for every CDR3 protein. The repertoire holds hundreds of thousands of distinct CDR3 sequences, with about 52% as singletons. Each individual donor underwent a draw of approximately 10 milliliters of peripheral blood. In its sample, this clonotype was seen a few times. As yet, its antigen is unknown.

The specimen sequenced was blood. The chain recombines TRBV5-1 with TRBJ1-4, with D unresolved. The receptor was isolated from a woman in her sixties or seventies in good health. CDR3 region: CASSFIAGDEKLFF. CDR3 nucleotides: TGCGCCAGCAGCTTCATAGCGGGAGATGAAAAACTGTTTTTT.